This TCR beta chain was recovered during a study of cytomegalovirus exposure and HLA in healthy donors. Study-level findings and limits: Accurate prediction of HLA-A and HLA-B alleles (for most subjects) was reportedly achieved from TCR beta sequences.

PCR amplification relied on 60 Vbeta primers (plus 13 Jbeta primers). Repertoires were generated with immunoSEQ multiplex PCR, while TCRdb's copy carries only in-frame clones and drops some. The sample has about 120,000 clones; the top ten hold about 3.5%. Trimming removed 4 bases from V and 10 bases from J, with 13 bases in between. Germline V gene sequence: CDR1 SEHNR, CDR2 FQNEAQ (reference sequence). The CDR3 extends over 12 amino acids. As concerns this clone: Its antigen is undetermined.

This sequence was found in a man between 18 and 35 years old in good health and CMV-seronegative. Sequences were obtained from PBMCs. The chain couples TRBV7-9 to TRBJ1-1, with TRBD1 as a possible D gene (6 bases). CDR3 coding DNA: TGTGCCAGCAGCTGGAGGACAGATGGAGCTTTCTTT. Translating gives CASSWRTDGAFF.